This T cell receptor beta chain was documented in a study of Ad26.COV2.S vaccination and SARS-CoV-2 variants. Treatment: over 15 received Ad26.COV2.S at low or high dose, single or two shots; about 5 received placebo; per-sample allocation not given. Sampling was done on day 63 after the first vaccine or placebo injection. TCRdb's table, derived via immunoSEQ multiplex PCR, lists solely in-frame clones and lacks some. The sample has over 350,000 clones, 75% to 90% seen once. The V gene lost 6 bases and the J gene lost 4 bases, with 12 bases spanning the gap. The CDR3 runs 13 residues. Germline loops: CDR1 WNHNN, CDR2 SYGVQD (reference sequence).

The sample in question was peripheral blood, obtained in a trial of Ad26.COV2.S vaccine versus placebo. V and J are TRBV10-1 and TRBJ1-2, with D possibly matching TRBD1 (6 bases). This receptor was taken from a person between 18 and 65 years old who received the Ad26.COV2.S COVID-19 vaccine or a placebo. CDR3 in DNA: TGCGCCAGCAGCCCCACAGGGAGCTATGGCTACACCTTC. Residues: CASSPTGSYGYTF.